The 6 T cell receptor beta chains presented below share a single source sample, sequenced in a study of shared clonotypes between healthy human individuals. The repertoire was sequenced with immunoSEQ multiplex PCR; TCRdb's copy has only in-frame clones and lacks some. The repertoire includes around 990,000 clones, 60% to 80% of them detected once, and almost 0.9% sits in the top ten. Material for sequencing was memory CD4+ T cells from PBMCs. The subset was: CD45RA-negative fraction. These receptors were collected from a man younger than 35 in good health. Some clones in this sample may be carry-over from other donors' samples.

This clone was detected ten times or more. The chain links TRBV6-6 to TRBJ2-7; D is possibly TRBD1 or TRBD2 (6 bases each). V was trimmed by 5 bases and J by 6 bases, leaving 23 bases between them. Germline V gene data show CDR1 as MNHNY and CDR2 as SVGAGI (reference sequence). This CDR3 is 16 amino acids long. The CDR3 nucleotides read TGTGCCAGCAGTCCCGCAAAGGGGGGTGTTCCAGGCGAGCAGTACTTC. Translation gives CASSPAKGGVPGEQYF.

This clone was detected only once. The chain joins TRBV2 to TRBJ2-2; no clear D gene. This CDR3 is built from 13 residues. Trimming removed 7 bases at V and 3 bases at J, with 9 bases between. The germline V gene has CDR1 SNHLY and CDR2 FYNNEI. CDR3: CASNVKDTGELFF. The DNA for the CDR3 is TGTGCCAGCAACGTAAAGGACACCGGGGAGCTGTTTTTT.

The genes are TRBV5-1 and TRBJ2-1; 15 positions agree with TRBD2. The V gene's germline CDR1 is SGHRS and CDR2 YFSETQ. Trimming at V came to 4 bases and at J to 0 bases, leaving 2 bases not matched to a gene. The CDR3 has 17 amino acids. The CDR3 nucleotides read TGCGCCAGCAGCAGGGGACTAGCGGGAGGCTCCTACAATGAGCAGTTCTTC. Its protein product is CASSRGLAGGSYNEQFF.

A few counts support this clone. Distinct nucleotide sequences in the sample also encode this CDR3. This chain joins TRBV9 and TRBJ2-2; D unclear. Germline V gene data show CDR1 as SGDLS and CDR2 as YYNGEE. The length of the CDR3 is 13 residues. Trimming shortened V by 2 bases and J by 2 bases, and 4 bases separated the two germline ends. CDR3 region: CASSVINTGELFF. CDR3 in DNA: TGTGCCAGCAGCGTTATCAACACCGGGGAGCTGTTTTTT.

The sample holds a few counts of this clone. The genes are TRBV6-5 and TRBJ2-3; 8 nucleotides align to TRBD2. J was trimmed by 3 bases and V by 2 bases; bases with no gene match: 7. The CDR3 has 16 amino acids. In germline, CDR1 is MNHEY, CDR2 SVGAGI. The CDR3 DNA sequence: TGTGCCAGCAGTTACGGTCTAGCGGGCGTAACAGATACGCAGTATTTT. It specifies CASSYGLAGVTDTQYF.

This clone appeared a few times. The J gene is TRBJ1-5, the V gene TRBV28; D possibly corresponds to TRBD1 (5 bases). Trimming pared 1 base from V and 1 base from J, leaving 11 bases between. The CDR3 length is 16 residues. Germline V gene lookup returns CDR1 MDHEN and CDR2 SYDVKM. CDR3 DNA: TGTGCCAGCAGTTTATTGGCGGGGCAGAGCAATCAGCCCCAGCATTTT. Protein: CASSLLAGQSNQPQHF.